The clone carrying this T cell receptor (beta chain) appeared many times. Germline trimming cut 0 bases from V and 4 bases from J; bases unmatched to any gene: 3. The CDR3 extends over 15 amino acids. CDR1 and CDR2 from the germline V gene are SGDLS and YYNGEE. The data belong to a study of spatial heterogeneity in lung cancer. Study at large: Detection consistently yielded more beta chains than alpha chains.

TCRdb analysed the 5' RACE reads with MiXCR anew, one entry per CDR3 protein. The sample includes some 21,000 distinct CDR3 sequences, about 3% seen only once; the top ten take about 28%. Time point reported: sample taken at primary tumor resection. Tumor, nontumor lung or frozen PBMC supplied whole RNA that was sequenced unsorted. Donation came from approximately 69 patients with untreated early-stage non-small cell lung cancer. This rearrangement joins TRBV9 to TRBJ2-7, with TRBD1 matching over 11 bases. The material was PBMCs, obtained at surgery. This receptor was identified in a female donor with early-stage non-small cell lung cancer. The CDR3 loop is CASSVGTGGRYEQYF. The CDR3 bases are TGTGCCAGCAGCGTAGGGACAGGGGGCAGATACGAGCAGTACTTC.